The rows below give T cell receptor beta chains drawn from one sample of a study of blood T cells in healthy people across ages. Each CDR3 protein is one row after TCRdb ran MiXCR on the 5' RACE reads. The sample has about 1.5 million distinct CDR3 sequences, 35% to 45% seen once. Sequencing used blood. The receptor set was obtained from a woman aged 18-29 years in good health. Each CDR3 is given with its conserved first and last residue. The order of the fields is J gene, clone size, D gene, V gene, CDR3 protein, CDR3 DNA. The D gene is left open where the match is weak. Where a row states a size, it is once, few, many or the class of an expanded clone; other rows omit it.

TRBJ1-3,NA,TRBD1,TRBV12-3/TRBV12-4,CASSSTGAGNTIYF,TGTGCCAGCAGTTCTACAGGGGCTGGAAACACCATATATTTT
TRBJ1-2,NA,NA,TRBV7-3,CASSLTGTGGRYTF,TGTGCCAGCAGCTTAACCGGTACTGGGGGTCGCTACACCTTC
TRBJ2-1,NA,NA,TRBV12-3/TRBV12-4,CASTGKGRAYNEQFF,TGTGCCAGCACCGGTAAGGGACGGGCATACAATGAGCAGTTCTTC
TRBJ2-3,NA,NA,TRBV7-2,CASSTARPLTDTQYF,TGTGCCAGCAGCACCGCCCGGCCTTTGACAGATACGCAGTATTTT
TRBJ2-7,NA,TRBD2,TRBV13,CASTYNPKGLASNEQYF,TGTGCCAGCACCTATAACCCCAAGGGACTAGCGTCGAACGAGCAGTACTTC
TRBJ2-7,many,NA,TRBV28,CASSLSDYEQYF,TGTGCCAGCAGTTTATCGGACTACGAGCAGTACTTC
TRBJ1-1,NA,NA,TRBV6-6,CASSYPEGNTEAFF,TGTGCCAGCAGTTACCCTGAAGGGAACACTGAAGCTTTCTTT
TRBJ2-3,few,TRBD1,TRBV12-3/TRBV12-4,CASRDQTGGADTQYF,TGTGCCAGCAGGGATCAGACAGGGGGCGCAGATACGCAGTATTTT
TRBJ2-7,few,NA,TRBV20-1,CSARGVWGQSYEQYF,TGCAGTGCTAGAGGGGTTTGGGGGCAATCCTACGAGCAGTACTTC
TRBJ2-1,few,NA,TRBV29-1,CSVFGKQETQFF,TGCAGCGTTTTCGGGAAACAAGAGACCCAGTTCTTC
TRBJ2-3,NA,TRBD2,TRBV2,CASSITSGRDTQYF,TGTGCCAGCAGTATCACTAGCGGGAGAGATACGCAGTATTTT
TRBJ1-1,few,NA,TRBV12-3/TRBV12-4,CASLEVVRTEAFF,TGTGCCAGCCTGGAGGTCGTTCGCACTGAAGCTTTCTTT
TRBJ2-3,NA,NA,TRBV20-1,CSARVGQDTQYF,TGCAGTGCTAGAGTGGGGCAAGATACGCAGTATTTT
TRBJ2-6,NA,NA,TRBV27,CASSERRAGANVLTF,TGTGCCAGCAGTGAGAGGAGGGCTGGGGCCAACGTCCTGACTTTC
TRBJ2-5,few,NA,TRBV6-9,CASSSQMRRAYQETQYF,TGTGCCAGCAGTTCCCAGATGAGGCGGGCGTACCAAGAGACCCAGTACTTC
TRBJ2-7,few,NA,TRBV27,CASSLGSWTTTYEQYF,TGTGCCAGCAGTTTAGGCTCCTGGACTACCACCTACGAGCAGTACTTC
TRBJ1-2,once,NA,TRBV3-1,CASSQIRPWQVANYGYTF,TGTGCCAGCAGCCAGATTCGCCCGTGGCAGGTAGCTAACTATGGCTACACCTTC
TRBJ2-7,few,NA,TRBV20-1,CSASPGKVGYEQYF,TGCAGTGCTAGCCCGGGAAAGGTAGGCTACGAGCAGTACTTC
TRBJ2-1,few,NA,TRBV29-1,CSVFYSMSGEQFF,TGCAGCGTTTTCTATTCGATGTCGGGAGAGCAGTTCTTC
TRBJ1-5,NA,TRBD1,TRBV9,CASSPQGGVSQPQHF,TGTGCCAGCAGCCCACAGGGGGGGGTCTCTCAGCCCCAGCATTTT
TRBJ2-1,NA,NA,TRBV2,CASSGGQNEQFF,TGTGCCAGCAGCGGAGGTCAGAATGAGCAGTTCTTC
TRBJ2-7,few,TRBD2,TRBV28,CASTPLLAGGRTAEQYF,TGTGCCAGCACTCCCCTCTTAGCGGGGGGTCGAACCGCCGAGCAGTACTTC
TRBJ2-1,NA,TRBD2,TRBV29-1,CSANPSGGGNEQFF,TGCAGCGCGAATCCGAGCGGGGGGGGCAATGAGCAGTTCTTC
TRBJ2-3,NA,NA,TRBV12-3/TRBV12-4,CASSLKPGTDTQYF,TGTGCCAGCAGTTTAAAACCGGGCACAGATACGCAGTATTTT
TRBJ2-7,NA,TRBD1,TRBV7-9,CASSLRDSPDEQYF,TGTGCCAGCAGCCTTCGGGACAGCCCCGACGAGCAGTACTTC
TRBJ2-1,NA,NA,TRBV3-1,CASSQVGGRSSYNEQFF,TGTGCCAGCAGCCAAGTCGGAGGGCGAAGCTCCTACAATGAGCAGTTCTTC
TRBJ2-3,NA,NA,TRBV3-1,CASSHVGFDTQYF,TGTGCCAGCAGCCATGTAGGGTTTGATACGCAGTATTTT
TRBJ2-1,many,TRBD1,TRBV29-1,CSVEMTGGLLEFF,TGCAGCGTTGAGATGACAGGGGGATTACTGGAGTTCTTC
TRBJ1-5,few,NA,TRBV12-3/TRBV12-4,CASSFEGPNQPQHF,TGTGCCAGCAGTTTTGAGGGTCCCAATCAGCCCCAGCATTTT
TRBJ1-1,NA,TRBD1,TRBV9,CASSTGGQGNTEAFF,TGTGCCAGCAGCACCGGTGGACAGGGAAACACTGAAGCTTTCTTT
TRBJ1-4,few,TRBD1,TRBV12-3/TRBV12-4,CASSSTGLNEKLFF,TGTGCCAGCAGTTCGACAGGGCTTAATGAAAAACTGTTTTTT
TRBJ1-4,NA,NA,TRBV21-1,CASSHGTGMREKLFF,TGTGCCAGCAGCCACGGGACAGGAATGCGTGAAAAACTGTTTTTT
TRBJ1-2,NA,TRBD1,TRBV28,CASSLLTGGYGYTF,TGTGCCAGCAGTCTCCTAACAGGGGGCTATGGCTACACCTTC
TRBJ1-2,NA,NA,TRBV9,CASTRRGGTYGYTF,TGTGCCAGCACGCGTCGTGGAGGGACTTATGGCTACACCTTC
TRBJ1-1,NA,NA,TRBV10-3,CAISESLTMDTEAFF,TGTGCCATCAGTGAGTCTTTGACCATGGACACTGAAGCTTTCTTT
TRBJ2-3,NA,NA,TRBV2,CASSEERGSADTQYF,TGTGCCAGCAGTGAAGAGAGGGGGTCAGCGGATACGCAGTATTTT
TRBJ2-3,few,TRBD2,TRBV7-2,CASRSLAGRRTDTQYF,TGTGCCAGCAGGTCACTAGCGGGACGCCGCACAGATACGCAGTATTTT
TRBJ2-3,few,NA,TRBV11-1,CASSLDWGTDTQYF,TGTGCCAGCAGCTTAGATTGGGGCACAGATACGCAGTATTTT
TRBJ2-2,NA,NA,TRBV9,CASSVAPYQLQNAGELFF,TGTGCCAGCAGCGTAGCACCGTACCAGCTGCAGAACGCCGGGGAGCTGTTTTTT
TRBJ2-3,NA,NA,TRBV5-4,CASSLGGAMSYF,TGTGCCAGCAGCTTGGGAGGCGCGATGTCGTATTTT